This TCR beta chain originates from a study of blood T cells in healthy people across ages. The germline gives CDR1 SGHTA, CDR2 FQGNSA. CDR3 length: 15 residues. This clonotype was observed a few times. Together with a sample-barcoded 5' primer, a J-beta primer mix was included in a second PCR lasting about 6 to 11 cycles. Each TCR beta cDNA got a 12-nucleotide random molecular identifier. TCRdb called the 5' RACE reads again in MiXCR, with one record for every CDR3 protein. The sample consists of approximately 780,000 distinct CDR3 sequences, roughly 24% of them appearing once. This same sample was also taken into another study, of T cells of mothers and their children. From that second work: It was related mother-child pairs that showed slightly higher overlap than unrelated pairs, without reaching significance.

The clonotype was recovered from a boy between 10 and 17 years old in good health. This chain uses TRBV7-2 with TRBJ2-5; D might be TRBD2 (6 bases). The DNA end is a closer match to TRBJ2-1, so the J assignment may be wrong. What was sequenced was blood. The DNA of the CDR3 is TGTGCCAGCAGCCCTGGGCGGTGGAGGGACAATGAGCAGTTCTTC. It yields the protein CASSPGRWRDNEQFF.